Below, one T cell receptor beta chain is given with its context. The data derive from a study of low-dose radiotherapy and immunotherapy resistance in tumors. At the level of the study: Every two weeks patients got nivolumab 240 mg flat dose, plus ipilimumab 1 mg/kg every six weeks, intravenously. Oral aspirin 300 mg was taken by patients daily for four cycles from cycle 1 day 1.

TRAV- and TRBV-specific primers were used for first-strand cDNA, which covered alpha and beta chains. TCR amplification ran approximately 22 PCR cycles using constant-region and V-primer adapter primers. From the reads, TCRdb called clonotypes with MiXCR, one entry per CDR3 protein. The sample holds tens of thousands of distinct CDR3 sequences, around 29% seen once. The CDR3 spans 20 residues. Germline V lookup: CDR1 LGHNT, CDR2 FRNRAP. The trim removed 0 bases at V and 0 bases at J, leaving 11 bases unmatched. Time point: before trial treatment. The chain recombines TRBV12-5 with TRBJ1-5; 10 positions match TRBD1. The sample here was PBMCs, taken before treatment. This TCR came from a female donor with ovarian cancer. CDR3 in DNA: TGTGCTAGTGGTTTGGTCCCAATGACAGGGGGCGAGATTAGCAATCAGCCCCAGCATTTT. It codes for CASGLVPMTGGEISNQPQHF. Full variable domain (missing parts from reference TRBV12-5 and TRBJ1-5): DARVTQTPRHKVTEMGQEVTMRCQPILGHNTVFWYRQTMMQGLELLAYFRNRAPLDDSGMPKDRFSAEMPDATLATLKIQPSEPRDSAVYFCASGLVPMTGGEISNQPQHFGDGTRLSIL.